This TCR beta chain came from a study of blood T cell repertoires in COVID-19. Study in general: Specimens from acute and convalescent COVID-19 originated in the United States, Italy and Spain. From T cells, B-cell-depleted T cells, or PBMCs came the material, which was cDNA or gDNA.

The cohort comprised adults aged 18 to 89 years residing in under 30 US areas. Researchers sorted participants into cohorts using their self-reported clinical history. Using immunoSEQ multiplex PCR, the repertoire was profiled, and TCRdb retains in-frame clones only, with some absent. The sample shows some 220,000 clones, about 86% of them seen only once. The germline gives CDR1 LGHNA, CDR2 YNFKEQ. Trimming removed 4 bases at V and 3 bases at J, with 16 bases between. The CDR3 runs 15 residues. This rearrangement joins TRBV4-2 to TRBJ2-7, with a possible D match to TRBD1 (5 bases). The sequence was collected from a middle-aged woman with acute COVID-19. The sample taken for sequencing was PBMCs or T cells enriched from blood (not recorded which). CDR3 protein: CASSPHRGWGYEQYF. CDR3 sequence (DNA): TGTGCCAGCAGCCCTCATAGGGGCTGGGGCTACGAGCAGTACTTC.